Below, 23 T cell receptor beta chains from the same sample are listed, as sequenced in a study of OX40 agonist ivuxolimab in advanced cancers. Generated by immunoSEQ multiplex PCR, the TCRdb table keeps only in-frame clones and is missing some. The sample holds about 20,000 clones, roughly 78% seen once. The sequencing used CD4+ or CD8+ T cells sorted from blood, collected in a trial of the OX40 agonist ivuxolimab. The receptors originated from an adult with an advanced solid tumor such as melanoma, head and neck, liver or kidney cancer.

In nucleotides, the CDR3 is TGTGCCAGCAGTTTATCCATCAGCCCCGGGCTCCTCACCTTC. Protein sequence: CASSLSISPGLLTF. V usage is TRBV28 and J usage is TRBJ1-2; no reliable D call. CDR1 is MDHEN and CDR2 is SYDVKM in the germline V gene. CDR3 length: 14 residues. With 1 base removed from V and 13 bases from J, the gap between germline ends came to 19 bases.

The V call is TRBV5-6, the J call TRBJ2-1; D is unclear. The germline V gene has CDR1 SGHDT and CDR2 YYEEEE. The CDR3 is 14 residues long. V dropped 2 bases and J dropped 5 bases, with 11 bases sitting between them. CDR3 protein: CASSFGPADNEQFF. In nucleotides, the CDR3 is TGTGCCAGCAGCTTTGGCCCCGCGGACAATGAGCAGTTCTTC.

This clone has a handful of counts. This chain uses TRBV27 with TRBJ1-1, with 9 bases fitting TRBD1. The germline gives CDR1 MNHEY, CDR2 SMNVEV (reference sequence). Trimming removed 3 bases from V and 3 bases from J; junction bases left unmatched: 8. CDR3 length: 16 residues. CDR3 residues: CASSFYATGGDTEAFF. CDR3 sequence (DNA): TGTGCCAGCAGTTTTTACGCGACAGGGGGGGACACTGAAGCTTTCTTT.

The rearrangement links TRBV9 to TRBJ1-5; TRBD1 might be the D (5 bases). This CDR3 spans 14 amino acids. Looked up from germline, CDR1 is SGDLS and CDR2 is YYNGEE. Between the trimmed V and J ends, which lost 3 bases and 5 bases, there was a span of 12 bases. The DNA of the CDR3 is TGTGCCAGCAGCGAGGGAGGGGAGGATCAGCCCCAGCATTTT. Its translation is CASSEGGEDQPQHF.

The chain uses TRBV9 and TRBJ2-1; D remains ambiguous. The CDR3 contains 12 residues. Looked up from germline, CDR1 is SGDLS and CDR2 is YYNGEE. V shed 5 bases and J shed 10 bases, with 13 bases lying between them. This chain's CDR3 is CASSPWPGEQFF. CDR3 nucleotides: TGTGCCAGCAGTCCTTGGCCGGGCGAGCAGTTCTTC.

The V and J genes are TRBV7-3 and TRBJ2-5; the D is unclear. CDR1 and CDR2 from the germline V gene are SGHTA and FQGTGA. Trimming stripped 5 bases from V and 2 bases from J, with 9 bases between. This CDR3 has 13 amino acids. In DNA form, the CDR3 reads TGTGCCAGCAGCCTGGGATTACAAGAGACCCAGTACTTC. Its protein product is CASSLGLQETQYF.

J is TRBJ2-1 and V is TRBV2; TRBD2 aligns across 8 bases. V lost 7 bases to trimming and J lost 3 bases; unmatched junction nucleotides: 2. CDR1 and CDR2 (germline): SNHLY, FYNNEI. CDR3 length: 13 amino acids. The CDR3 coding sequence is TGTGCCAGCACCAGCGGGAGCTACAATGAGCAGTTCTTC. It translates to CASTSGSYNEQFF.

The rearrangement uses TRBV6-5 and TRBJ2-1, with D possibly being TRBD2 (5 bases). The germline V gene has CDR1 MNHEY and CDR2 SVGAGI. CDR3 length: 15 residues. The V end lost 2 bases, the J end lost 0 bases, and 8 bases lay between the germline ends. The CDR3 DNA is TGTGCCAGCAGTTACAGGGAGAGCTCCTACAATGAGCAGTTCTTC. Amino acid sequence: CASSYRESSYNEQFF.

This chain uses TRBV5-1 with TRBJ2-5; 13 positions agree with TRBD2. CDR1 SGHRS and CDR2 YFSETQ come from the germline V gene. Losses at the gene ends were 0 bases for V and 2 bases for J; bases not matched to a gene: 1. The CDR3 totals 16 residues. CDR3 residues: CASSLATSGRQETQYF. The CDR3 DNA reads TGCGCCAGCAGCTTGGCGACTAGCGGGAGGCAAGAGACCCAGTACTTC.

The V and J genes are TRBV9 and TRBJ1-2; 7 nucleotides match TRBD1. The CDR3 is 16 amino acids. Germline V CDR1 and CDR2: SGDLS, YYNGEE. With 4 bases clipped from V and 6 bases from J, the junction kept 15 bases outside the gene matches. CDR3: CASSPPGQPLGNGYTF. The DNA of the CDR3 is TGTGCCAGCAGCCCACCGGGACAGCCCTTGGGTAATGGCTACACCTTC.

The V gene is TRBV5-4, the J gene TRBJ2-1; 10 bases line up with TRBD2. Germline lookup yields CDR1 SGHNT and CDR2 YYREEE (reference sequence). The V and J ends lost 0 bases and 9 bases, in that order; junction bases with no gene match: 6. This CDR3 has 15 residues. The CDR3 sequence: CASSLGLAGAGEQFF. DNA for the CDR3: TGTGCCAGCAGCTTGGGTCTAGCGGGGGCCGGTGAGCAGTTCTTC.

The chain carries TRBV19 and TRBJ2-1; D might be TRBD1 (5 bases). V lost 5 bases, J lost 8 bases, and 16 bases lay in between. The V gene's germline CDR1 is LNHDA and CDR2 SQIVND (reference sequence). The CDR3 totals 14 residues. CDR3 loop: CASSDRARADEQFF. DNA of the CDR3: TGTGCCAGTAGTGATAGGGCCAGGGCGGATGAGCAGTTCTTC.

The chain carries TRBV27 and TRBJ2-1; tentative D call: TRBD1 (6 bases). V lost 0 bases to trimming and J lost 5 bases, with 14 bases between them. CDR3 size: 16 residues. Germline V gene lookup returns CDR1 MNHEY and CDR2 SMNVEV (reference sequence). CDR3 coding DNA: TGTGCCAGCAGTTTATCGAATAGGGGGTTCAACAATGAGCAGTTCTTC. It codes for CASSLSNRGFNNEQFF.

The chain uses TRBV5-6 and TRBJ2-6; D is unresolved. Trimming removed 4 bases from V and 2 bases from J, with 10 bases in between. Germline V CDR1 and CDR2: SGHDT, YYEEEE. This CDR3 has 15 amino acids. The CDR3 sequence: CASSEGLAGANVLTF. The CDR3 DNA reads TGTGCCAGCAGCGAAGGGTTGGCTGGGGCCAACGTCCTGACTTTC.

The chain links TRBV28 to TRBJ1-5, with TRBD1 identical over 10 bases. The ends lost 3 bases at V and 0 bases at J; junction bases unmatched: 14. Per germline, CDR1 MDHEN and CDR2 SYDVKM. The CDR3 runs 20 residues. The CDR3 here is CASSFSGTGAIPYSNQPQHF. The CDR3 region has the DNA TGTGCCAGCAGTTTTTCCGGGACAGGGGCCATTCCCTATAGCAATCAGCCCCAGCATTTT.

The chain recombines TRBV4-3 with TRBJ2-5, with D maybe TRBD2 (6 bases). The germline V gene has CDR1 LGHNA and CDR2 YSLEER. This CDR3 has 15 residues. The germline V and J ends were trimmed by 0 bases and 1 base, with 9 bases remaining between them. CDR3 residues: CASSQEGRPQETQYF. The CDR3 DNA is TGCGCCAGCAGCCAAGAAGGGAGGCCCCAAGAGACCCAGTACTTC.

The V gene is TRBV6-4, the J gene TRBJ2-1, with D perhaps matching TRBD2 (6 bases). V lost 4 bases to trimming and J lost 6 bases, with 16 bases between them. Germline CDR1 is MRHNA and CDR2 is SNTAGT. This CDR3 has 15 amino acids. The CDR3 bases are TGTGCCAGCAGTGTCCGGCGGGGTGGGGGCAATGAGCAGTTCTTC. Translating it yields CASSVRRGGGNEQFF.

This clone was observed a handful of times. The rearrangement uses TRBV5-5 and TRBJ2-7; 7 bases agree with TRBD2. The CDR3 spans 13 residues. The germline gives CDR1 SGHKS, CDR2 YYEKEE (reference sequence). V dropped 3 bases and J dropped 3; count of bases not matched to a gene: 3. CDR3 nucleotides: TGTGCCAGCAGCTGGGGAGGGAACTACGAGCAGTACTTC. It translates to CASSWGGNYEQYF.

This clone has just one count. The chain links TRBV5-5 to TRBJ1-1, with 7 bases lining up with TRBD1. The CDR3 sequence is 14 residues long. J lost 4 bases, V lost 4 bases, and 7 bases had no gene match. Per germline, CDR1 SGHKS and CDR2 YYEKEE (reference sequence). The CDR3 region is CASSVDRVGTEAFF. DNA for the CDR3: TGTGCCAGCAGCGTCGACAGGGTCGGCACTGAAGCTTTCTTT.

A few counts support this clone. The chain joins TRBV5-6 to TRBJ1-1, with a possible D match to TRBD1 (6 bases). Germline CDR1 SGHDT, CDR2 YYEEEE. This CDR3 has 14 amino acids. The germline V and J ends were trimmed by 4 bases and 1 base, with 11 bases remaining between them. CDR3 amino acids: CASSLGQSNTEAFF. CDR3 sequence (DNA): TGTGCCAGCAGCCTAGGACAGTCGAACACTGAAGCTTTCTTT.

This clone has a handful of counts. The chain employs TRBV19 and TRBJ2-3, with TRBD2 as a possible D gene (5 bases). Germline V gives CDR1 LNHDA, CDR2 SQIVND (reference sequence). CDR3 length: 13 residues. The V end was cut by 5 bases, the J end by 4 bases, with 10 bases between. CDR3: CASSPAGSDTQYF. The CDR3 coding sequence is TGTGCCAGTAGTCCGGCGGGTTCAGATACGCAGTATTTT. Supplemented by reference TRBV19 and TRBJ2-3, the full variable domain reads DGGITQSPKYLFRKEGQNVTLSCEQNLNHDAMYWYRQDPGQGLRLIYYSQIVNDFQKGDIAEGYSVSREKKESFPLTVTSAQKNPTAFYLCASSPAGSDTQYFGPGTRLTVL.

The chain employs TRBV5-1 and TRBJ2-7; 7 positions match TRBD2. In germline, CDR1 is SGHRS, CDR2 YFSETQ. Trimming removed 2 bases from V and 2 bases from J; junction bases left unmatched: 7. CDR3 length: 15 amino acids. The CDR3 DNA reads as TGCGCCAGCAGCTTCGAGCGGGACTACACCTACGAGCAGTACTTC. It encodes CASSFERDYTYEQYF. The entire variable domain, with the rest obtained from reference TRBV5-1 and TRBJ2-7, is as follows: KAGVTQTPRYLIKTRGQQVTLSCSPISGHRSVSWYQQTPGQGLQFLFEYFSETQRNKGNFPGRFSGRQFSNSRSEMNVSTLELGDSALYLCASSFERDYTYEQYFGPGTRLTVT.

This chain connects TRBV4-2 to TRBJ1-3; no clear D gene. The germline V and J ends were trimmed by 0 bases and 0 bases, with 15 bases remaining between them. The germline gives CDR1 LGHNA, CDR2 YNFKEQ. The CDR3 is 18 amino acids. The DNA of the CDR3 is TGTGCCAGCAGCCAAGATCGGGCGGAGGCAAGCTCTGGAAACACCATATATTTT. It translates to CASSQDRAEASSGNTIYF.